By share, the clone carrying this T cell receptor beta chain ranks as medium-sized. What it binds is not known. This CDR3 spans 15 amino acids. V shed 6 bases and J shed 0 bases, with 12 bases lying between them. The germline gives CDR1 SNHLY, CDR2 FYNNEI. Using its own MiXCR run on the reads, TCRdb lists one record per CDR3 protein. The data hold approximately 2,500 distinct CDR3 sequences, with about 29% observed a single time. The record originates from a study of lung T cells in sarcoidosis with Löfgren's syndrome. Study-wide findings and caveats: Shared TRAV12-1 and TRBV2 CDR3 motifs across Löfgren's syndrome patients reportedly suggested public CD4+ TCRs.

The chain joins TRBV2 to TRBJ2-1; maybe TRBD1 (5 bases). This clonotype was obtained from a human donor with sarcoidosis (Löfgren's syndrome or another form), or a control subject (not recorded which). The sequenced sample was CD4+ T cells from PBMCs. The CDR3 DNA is TGTGCCAGCAGGGGGCTAGTCTTCTCCTACAATGAGCAGTTCTTC. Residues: CASRGLVFSYNEQFF.